One and the same sample provided the 15 T cell receptor beta chains below, sequenced in a study of molecular identifiers for immune sequencing clone quantification. Each CDR3 protein gets one entry after TCRdb re-called the PCR reads with MiXCR. The sample has 100,000 or so distinct CDR3 sequences, roughly 34% seen once. Sequencing used naive CD8+ T cells from blood, with Jurkat cell RNA spiked in. Subset noted: FACS-sorted CD8+CD4-CCR7+CD45RA+ naive T cells. These receptors all stem from a human donor in good health. Some libraries in this study had Jurkat cell RNA spiked in.

V is TRBV20-1 and J is TRBJ2-5, with no clear D. V gave up 2 bases and J gave up 4 bases, with 5 bases separating them. The germline gives CDR1 DFQATT, CDR2 SNEGSKA (reference sequence). The CDR3 runs to 11 residues. For the CDR3, the DNA is TGCAGTGCTAGAATCCCAGAGACCCAGTACTTC. Protein: CSARIPETQYF.

On this clonotype: Being one base from a much bigger clone, this may be a read error. The CDR3 DNA is TGCAGCGTTGAATACACATATGGCGCGATCGAGGAGCTGTTTTTT. Translating gives CSVEYTYGAIEELFF. The chain uses TRBV29-1 and TRBJ2-2; D is unresolved. CDR1 and CDR2 (germline): SQVTM, ANQGSEA. This CDR3 is 15 amino acids long. V shed 2 bases and J shed 10 bases, with 20 bases lying between them.

This chain uses TRBV19 with TRBJ2-1; 10 bases are shared with TRBD2. The CDR3 contains 15 residues. V lost 4 bases and J lost 6; bases outside the gene matches: 6. CDR1 is LNHDA and CDR2 is SQIVND in the germline V gene (reference sequence). The CDR3 region is CASSTTSGSGNEQFF. The CDR3 DNA follows: TGTGCCAGTAGTACGACTAGCGGGTCGGGCAATGAGCAGTTCTTC.

Comment on this clonotype: This may arise from a read error, as a much more abundant clone is one base away. V is TRBV6-2 or TRBV6-3 and J is TRBJ2-3; D assignment may be TRBD1 or TRBD2 (5 bases each). This CDR3 spans 14 amino acids. In germline, CDR1 is MNHEY, CDR2 SVGEGT. Between the trimmed V and J ends, which lost 4 bases and 4 bases, there was a span of 12 bases. This CDR3 reads CASSLRGTPDTQYF. CDR3 coding DNA: TGTGCCAGCAGTTTAAGAGGGACCCCAGATACGCAGTATTTT.

This clonotype appeared a few times. The chain couples TRBV30 to TRBJ1-1, with D perhaps TRBD1 (5 bases). Trimming took 1 base from V and 1 from J, leaving 10 bases between them. CDR1 is GTSNPN, CDR2 SVGIG, per germline (reference sequence). CDR3 length: 14 amino acids. The CDR3 sequence: CAWSGREGNTEAFF. CDR3 coding DNA: TGTGCCTGGAGTGGCAGGGAGGGGAACACTGAAGCTTTCTTT.

This clonotype has at least ten counts. The chain is built from TRBV29-1 and TRBJ2-7; D is undetermined. V was clipped by 0 bases and J by 2 bases, with 11 bases between them. Germline V gives CDR1 SQVTM, CDR2 ANQGSEA. The CDR3 length is 14 residues. CDR3 nucleotide sequence: TGCAGCGTTGAAGAGCCGGGCGGTGCCTACGAGCAGTACTTC. Amino acid sequence: CSVEEPGGAYEQYF.

The chain couples TRBV5-6 to TRBJ1-1; D remains unclear. Looked up from germline, CDR1 is SGHDT and CDR2 is YYEEEE. The CDR3 length is 14 residues. V lost 2 bases and J lost 3, with 11 bases in between. CDR3 loop: CASSFGLTYTEAFF. DNA of the CDR3: TGTGCCAGCAGCTTCGGGCTAACCTACACTGAAGCTTTCTTT.

The rearrangement joins TRBV7-9 to TRBJ2-5; no firm D call. V lost 1 base and J lost 2, with 8 bases in between. Germline V gene lookup returns CDR1 SEHNR and CDR2 FQNEAQ (reference sequence). CDR3 length equals 14 residues. Here the CDR3 reads CASSLVGQQETQYF. The CDR3 coding sequence is TGTGCCAGCAGCTTAGTCGGCCAACAAGAGACCCAGTACTTC. The full variable domain, rest sourced from reference TRBV7-9 and TRBJ2-5, is DTGVSQNPRHKITKRGQNVTFRCDPISEHNRLYWYRQTLGQGPEFLTYFQNEAQLEKSRLLSDRFSAERPKGSFSTLEIQRTEQGDSAMYLCASSLVGQQETQYFGPGTRLLVL.

This rearrangement joins TRBV9 to TRBJ2-2; D is unresolved. CDR1 SGDLS and CDR2 YYNGEE come from the germline V gene. The length of the CDR3 is 13 residues. Trimming took 0 bases from V and 6 from J, leaving 6 bases between them. The DNA of the CDR3 is TGTGCCAGCAGCGTAGTTAGTGCCGGGGAGCTGTTTTTT. It specifies CASSVVSAGELFF.

This clonotype was found a few times. The chain carries TRBV20-1 and TRBJ2-7; 13 positions agree with TRBD2. This CDR3 contains 15 residues. Trimming took 6 bases from V and 2 from J; bases not matched to a gene: 7. CDR1 is DFQATT, CDR2 SNEGSKA, per germline (reference sequence). The CDR3 loop is CSATQTSGRPYEQYF. CDR3 nucleotides: TGCAGTGCGACCCAGACTAGCGGGAGGCCCTACGAGCAGTACTTC.

Details on this clonotype: A much larger clonotype is one base distant, so this may be a read error. The V and J genes are TRBV14 and TRBJ2-3, with 11 bases identical to TRBD1. Germline assignment: CDR1 SGHDN and CDR2 FVKESK. The length of the CDR3 is 21 residues. CDR3 coding DNA: TGTGCCAGCAGCCAAGGCTTCAAGAGTGGACTGGACAGGGGGCTAACAGATACGCAGAATTTT. Translating it yields CASSQGFKSGLDRGLTDTQNF.

In DNA, the CDR3 is TGTGCCAGCGGGGAGGACACTTACACCGGGGAGCTGTTTTTT. This sequence encodes CASGEDTYTGELFF. The gene calls are TRBV6-4 and TRBJ2-2; D may be TRBD2 (6 bases). The CDR3 extends over 14 amino acids. Germline CDR1 reads MRHNA; CDR2 reads SNTAGT. The V end lost 8 bases, the J end lost 3 bases, and 13 bases lay between the germline ends.

This clonotype occurred a few times. The chain recombines TRBV27 with TRBJ2-6, with D tentatively TRBD2 (6 bases). Trimming left V 2 bases short and J 6 bases short, with 8 bases between. Germline V gene data show CDR1 as MNHEY and CDR2 as SMNVEV (reference sequence). The CDR3 extends over 14 amino acids. The chain's CDR3 is CASSLPGEANVLTF. The CDR3 DNA sequence: TGTGCCAGCAGTTTACCGGGGGAGGCCAACGTCCTGACTTTC.

The DNA of the CDR3 is TGTGCCAGCAGCGGAAGCGGGTCCACCTACAATGAGCAGTTCTTC. Residues: CASSGSGSTYNEQFF. The chain couples TRBV9 to TRBJ2-1; D is possibly TRBD2 (6 bases). The CDR3 sequence is 15 residues long. The germline CDR1 and CDR2 sequences are SGDLS and YYNGEE. Trimming removed 3 bases from V and 2 bases from J, with 12 bases in between.

This rearrangement joins TRBV7-2 to TRBJ1-1; D unclear. The germline CDR1 and CDR2 sequences are SGHTA and FQGNSA. The V and J ends lost 0 bases and 11 bases respectively, with 10 bases between them. This CDR3 region has 12 residues. The CDR3 DNA sequence: TGTGCCAGCAGCTTAGCGAGTATGGGGGCTTTCTTT. This sequence encodes CASSLASMGAFF.